This T cell receptor (beta chain) is from a study of molecular identifiers for immune sequencing clone quantification. Study observations and caveats: Molecules of identical TCR sharing a barcode could underestimate highly expanded clone sizes.

Trimming stripped 4 bases from V and 6 bases from J, with 22 bases between. Germline CDR1 reads DFQATT; CDR2 reads SNEGSKA (reference sequence). The CDR3 runs to 16 residues. With respect to this clonotype: The antigen remains unidentified.

Previously described methods with listed TCR primers produced the bulk TCR libraries. One entry per CDR3 protein, called by TCRdb with MiXCR from the PCR reads. The repertoire holds 90,000 or so distinct CDR3 sequences, with 21% as singletons. Sequencing was performed on naive CD8+ T cells from blood, with Jurkat cell RNA spiked in. Documented subset: FACS-sorted CD8+CD4-CCR7+CD45RA+ naive T cells. The receptor's source is a human donor in good health. Some libraries in this study had Jurkat cell RNA spiked in. V usage is TRBV20-1 and J usage is TRBJ2-1, with D perhaps TRBD2 (6 bases). CDR3 sequence reads: CSANRENLRITNEQFF. CDR3 nucleotides: TGCAGTGCTAACCGGGAGAATCTTAGGATCACCAATGAGCAGTTCTTC.